The source of this T cell receptor beta chain is a study of blood T cells in healthy people across ages. For every donor, a draw yielded around 10 milliliters of peripheral blood. This CDR3 has 16 residues. The germline V gene has CDR1 SGHRS and CDR2 YFSETQ. The V gene end was trimmed by 0 bases and the J gene end by 9 bases; junction bases not matched to a gene: 9. This clonotype showed up many times. Then a second PCR, running about 6 to 12 cycles, was carried out with a sample-barcoded 5' primer and a J-beta primer mix. One entry per CDR3 protein, called by TCRdb with MiXCR from the 5' RACE reads. The data hold 600,000 or so distinct CDR3 sequences, with roughly 30% observed a single time.

The source material was blood. The receptor was derived from an elderly woman in good health. The genes are TRBV5-1 and TRBJ1-6; 7 bases line up with TRBD1. The CDR3 DNA reads TGCGCCAGCAGCTTGGACAGGGGATCGGAAAGTTCACCCCTCCACTTT. Residues: CASSLDRGSESSPLHF.